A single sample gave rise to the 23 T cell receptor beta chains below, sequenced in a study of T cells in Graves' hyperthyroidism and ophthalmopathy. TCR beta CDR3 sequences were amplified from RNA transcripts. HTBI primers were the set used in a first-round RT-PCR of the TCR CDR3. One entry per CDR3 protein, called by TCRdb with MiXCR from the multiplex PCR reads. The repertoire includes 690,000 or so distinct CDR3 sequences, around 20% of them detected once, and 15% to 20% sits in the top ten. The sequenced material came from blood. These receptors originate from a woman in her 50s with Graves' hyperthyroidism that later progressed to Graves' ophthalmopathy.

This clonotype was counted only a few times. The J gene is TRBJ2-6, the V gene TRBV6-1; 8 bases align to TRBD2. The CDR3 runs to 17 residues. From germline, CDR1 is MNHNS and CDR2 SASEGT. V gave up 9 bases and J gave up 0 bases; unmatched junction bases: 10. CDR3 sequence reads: CARGAGGHSSGANVLTF. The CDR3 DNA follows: TGTGCCAGGGGCGCGGGGGGACACAGCTCTGGGGCCAACGTCCTGACTTTC.

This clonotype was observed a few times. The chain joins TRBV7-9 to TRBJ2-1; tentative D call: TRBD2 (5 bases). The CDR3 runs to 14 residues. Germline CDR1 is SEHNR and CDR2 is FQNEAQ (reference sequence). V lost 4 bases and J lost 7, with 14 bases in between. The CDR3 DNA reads TGTGCCAGCAGCTCCCTGAGGGTTTGGAATGAGCAGTTCTTC. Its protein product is CASSSLRVWNEQFF.

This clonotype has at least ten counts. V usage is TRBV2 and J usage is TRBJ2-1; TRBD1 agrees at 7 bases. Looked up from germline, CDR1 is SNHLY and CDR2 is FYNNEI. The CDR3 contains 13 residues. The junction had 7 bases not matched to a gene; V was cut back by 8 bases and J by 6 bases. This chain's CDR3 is CASQQGRSNEQFF. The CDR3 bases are TGTGCCAGCCAACAGGGGAGAAGCAATGAGCAGTTCTTC.

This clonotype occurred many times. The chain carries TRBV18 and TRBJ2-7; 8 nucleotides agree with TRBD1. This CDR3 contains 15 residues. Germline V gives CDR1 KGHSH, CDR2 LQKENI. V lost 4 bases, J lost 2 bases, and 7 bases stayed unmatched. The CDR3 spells CASSRETGVPYEQYF. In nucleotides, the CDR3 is TGTGCCAGCTCACGCGAGACAGGGGTTCCCTACGAGCAGTACTTC.

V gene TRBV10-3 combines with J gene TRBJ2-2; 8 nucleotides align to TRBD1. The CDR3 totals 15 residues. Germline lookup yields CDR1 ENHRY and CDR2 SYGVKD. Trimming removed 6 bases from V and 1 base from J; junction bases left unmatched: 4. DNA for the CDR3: TGTGCCATCAGGGTACAGGGGGGGAACACCGGGGAGCTGTTTTTT. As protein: CAIRVQGGNTGELFF.

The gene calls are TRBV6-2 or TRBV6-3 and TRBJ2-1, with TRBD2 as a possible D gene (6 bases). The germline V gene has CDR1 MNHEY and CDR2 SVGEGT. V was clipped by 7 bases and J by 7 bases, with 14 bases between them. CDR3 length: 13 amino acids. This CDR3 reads CASTRAGRNEQFF. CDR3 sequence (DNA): TGTGCCAGCACGCGCGCAGGGAGGAATGAGCAGTTCTTC.

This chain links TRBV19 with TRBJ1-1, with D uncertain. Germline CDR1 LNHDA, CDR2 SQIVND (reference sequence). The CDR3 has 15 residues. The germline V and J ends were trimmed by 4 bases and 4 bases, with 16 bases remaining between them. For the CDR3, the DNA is TGTGCCAGTAGTACCACCTCTATCGGGAGCACTGAAGCTTTCTTT. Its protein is CASSTTSIGSTEAFF.

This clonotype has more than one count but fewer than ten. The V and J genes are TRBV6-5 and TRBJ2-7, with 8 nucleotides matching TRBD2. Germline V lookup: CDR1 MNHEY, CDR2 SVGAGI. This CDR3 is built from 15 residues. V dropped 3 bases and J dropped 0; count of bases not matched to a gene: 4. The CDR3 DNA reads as TGTGCCAGCAGTTATTCGAGCGGGGGCTCCTACGAGCAGTACTTC. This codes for CASSYSSGGSYEQYF.

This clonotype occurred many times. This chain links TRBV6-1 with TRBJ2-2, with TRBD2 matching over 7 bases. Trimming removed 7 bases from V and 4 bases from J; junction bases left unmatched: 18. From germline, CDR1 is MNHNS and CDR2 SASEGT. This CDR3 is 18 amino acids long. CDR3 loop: CASTERRSVRGSTGELFF. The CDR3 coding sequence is TGTGCCAGCACCGAAAGACGCTCGGTGCGGGGGAGCACCGGGGAGCTGTTTTTT.

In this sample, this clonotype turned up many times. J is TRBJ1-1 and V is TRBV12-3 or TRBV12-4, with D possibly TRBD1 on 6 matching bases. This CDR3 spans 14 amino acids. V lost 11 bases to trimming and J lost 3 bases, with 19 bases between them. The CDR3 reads CACRPAGGHTEAFF. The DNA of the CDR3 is TGTGCCTGCCGCCCAGCTGGGGGGCACACTGAAGCTTTCTTT.

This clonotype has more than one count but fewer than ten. CDR3 bases: TGTGCCAGCAGACGACTATCTAACTATGGCTACACCTTC. This codes for CASRRLSNYGYTF. The rearrangement joins TRBV6-1 to TRBJ1-2; no firm D call. The length of the CDR3 is 13 residues. Germline CDR1 MNHNS, CDR2 SASEGT. V gave up 6 bases and J gave up 0 bases, with 8 bases separating them.

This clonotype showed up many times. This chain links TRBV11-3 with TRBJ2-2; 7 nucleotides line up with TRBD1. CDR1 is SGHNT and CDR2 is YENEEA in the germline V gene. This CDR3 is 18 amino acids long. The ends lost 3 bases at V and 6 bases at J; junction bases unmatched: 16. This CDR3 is CASSLTGWGRNRSGELFF. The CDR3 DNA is TGTGCCAGCAGCTTGACAGGGTGGGGAAGGAACCGGTCCGGGGAGCTGTTTTTT.

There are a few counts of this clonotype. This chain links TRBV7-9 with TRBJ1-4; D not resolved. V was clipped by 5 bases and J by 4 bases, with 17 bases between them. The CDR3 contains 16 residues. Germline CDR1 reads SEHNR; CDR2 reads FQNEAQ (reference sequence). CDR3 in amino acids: CASSKEVMGGNEKLFF. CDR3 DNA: TGTGCCAGCAGCAAGGAGGTAATGGGCGGTAATGAAAAACTGTTTTTT.

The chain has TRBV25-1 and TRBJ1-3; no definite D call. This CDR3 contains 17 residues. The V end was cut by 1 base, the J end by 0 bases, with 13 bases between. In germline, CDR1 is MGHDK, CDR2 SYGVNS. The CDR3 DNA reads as TGTGCCAGCAGTGAATTGTCAAAACGGAGCTCTGGAAACACCATATATTTT. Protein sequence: CASSELSKRSSGNTIYF.

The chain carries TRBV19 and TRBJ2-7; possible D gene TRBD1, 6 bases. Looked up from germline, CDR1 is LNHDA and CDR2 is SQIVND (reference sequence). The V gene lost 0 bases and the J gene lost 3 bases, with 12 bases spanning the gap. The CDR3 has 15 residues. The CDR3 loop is CASSIDLRGYYEQYF. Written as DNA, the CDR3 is TGTGCCAGTAGTATAGATCTCAGGGGATACTACGAGCAGTACTTC.

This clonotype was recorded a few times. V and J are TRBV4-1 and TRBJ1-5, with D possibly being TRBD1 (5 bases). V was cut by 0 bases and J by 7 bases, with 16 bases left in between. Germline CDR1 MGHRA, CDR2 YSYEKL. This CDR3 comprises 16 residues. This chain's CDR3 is CASSQDRAGGGQPQHF. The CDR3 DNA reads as TGCGCCAGCAGCCAAGACCGAGCGGGGGGAGGGCAGCCCCAGCATTTT.

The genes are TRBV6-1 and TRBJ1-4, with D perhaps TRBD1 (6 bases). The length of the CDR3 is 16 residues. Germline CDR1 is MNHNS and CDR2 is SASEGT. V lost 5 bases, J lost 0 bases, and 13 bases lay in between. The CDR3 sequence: CASSKYAGATNEKLFF. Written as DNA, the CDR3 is TGTGCCAGCAGTAAATATGCAGGGGCAACTAATGAAAAACTGTTTTTT.

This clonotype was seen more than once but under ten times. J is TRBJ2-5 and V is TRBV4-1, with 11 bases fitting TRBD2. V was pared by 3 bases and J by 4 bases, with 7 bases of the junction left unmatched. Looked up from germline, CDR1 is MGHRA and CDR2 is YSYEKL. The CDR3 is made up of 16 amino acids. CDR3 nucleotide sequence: TGCGCCAGCAGCCAGCTAGCGGGGGGACTTGGAGAGACCCAGTACTTC. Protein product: CASSQLAGGLGETQYF.

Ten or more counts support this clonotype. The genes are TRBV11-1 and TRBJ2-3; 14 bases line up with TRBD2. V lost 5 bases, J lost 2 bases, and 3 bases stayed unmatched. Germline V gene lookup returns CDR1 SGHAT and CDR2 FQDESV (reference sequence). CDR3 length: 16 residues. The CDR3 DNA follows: TGTGCCAGCAGCACGGGACTAGCGGGGGACACAGATACGCAGTATTTT. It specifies CASSTGLAGDTDTQYF.

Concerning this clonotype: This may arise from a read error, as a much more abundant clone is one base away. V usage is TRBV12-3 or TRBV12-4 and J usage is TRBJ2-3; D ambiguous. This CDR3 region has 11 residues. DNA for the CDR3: TGTGCCAGCCTGAGCACAGATACGCGGTATTTT. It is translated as CASLSTDTRYF.

The CDR3 nucleotides read TGTGCCAGCACCCCAGGGACTAGCGGCTCCTACGAGCAGTACTTC. Translating gives CASTPGTSGSYEQYF. J is TRBJ2-7 and V is TRBV2; 11 positions match TRBD2. The V gene's germline CDR1 is SNHLY and CDR2 FYNNEI. The J segment lost 0 bases and the V segment lost 7 bases, leaving 5 bases of the junction unmatched. The CDR3 runs to 15 residues.

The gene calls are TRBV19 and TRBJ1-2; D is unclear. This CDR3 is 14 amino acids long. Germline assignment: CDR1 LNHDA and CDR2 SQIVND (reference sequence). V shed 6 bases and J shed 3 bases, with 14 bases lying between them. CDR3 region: CASRRGILDYGYTF. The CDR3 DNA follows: TGTGCCAGTAGAAGAGGGATTTTGGACTATGGCTACACCTTC.

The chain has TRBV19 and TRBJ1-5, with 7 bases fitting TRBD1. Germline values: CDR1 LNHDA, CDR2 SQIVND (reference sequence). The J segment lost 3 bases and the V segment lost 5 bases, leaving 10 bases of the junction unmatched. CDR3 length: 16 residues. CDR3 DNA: TGTGCCAGTAGTGAACGGACAGGCTTGGTCAATCAGCCCCAGCATTTT. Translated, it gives CASSERTGLVNQPQHF.